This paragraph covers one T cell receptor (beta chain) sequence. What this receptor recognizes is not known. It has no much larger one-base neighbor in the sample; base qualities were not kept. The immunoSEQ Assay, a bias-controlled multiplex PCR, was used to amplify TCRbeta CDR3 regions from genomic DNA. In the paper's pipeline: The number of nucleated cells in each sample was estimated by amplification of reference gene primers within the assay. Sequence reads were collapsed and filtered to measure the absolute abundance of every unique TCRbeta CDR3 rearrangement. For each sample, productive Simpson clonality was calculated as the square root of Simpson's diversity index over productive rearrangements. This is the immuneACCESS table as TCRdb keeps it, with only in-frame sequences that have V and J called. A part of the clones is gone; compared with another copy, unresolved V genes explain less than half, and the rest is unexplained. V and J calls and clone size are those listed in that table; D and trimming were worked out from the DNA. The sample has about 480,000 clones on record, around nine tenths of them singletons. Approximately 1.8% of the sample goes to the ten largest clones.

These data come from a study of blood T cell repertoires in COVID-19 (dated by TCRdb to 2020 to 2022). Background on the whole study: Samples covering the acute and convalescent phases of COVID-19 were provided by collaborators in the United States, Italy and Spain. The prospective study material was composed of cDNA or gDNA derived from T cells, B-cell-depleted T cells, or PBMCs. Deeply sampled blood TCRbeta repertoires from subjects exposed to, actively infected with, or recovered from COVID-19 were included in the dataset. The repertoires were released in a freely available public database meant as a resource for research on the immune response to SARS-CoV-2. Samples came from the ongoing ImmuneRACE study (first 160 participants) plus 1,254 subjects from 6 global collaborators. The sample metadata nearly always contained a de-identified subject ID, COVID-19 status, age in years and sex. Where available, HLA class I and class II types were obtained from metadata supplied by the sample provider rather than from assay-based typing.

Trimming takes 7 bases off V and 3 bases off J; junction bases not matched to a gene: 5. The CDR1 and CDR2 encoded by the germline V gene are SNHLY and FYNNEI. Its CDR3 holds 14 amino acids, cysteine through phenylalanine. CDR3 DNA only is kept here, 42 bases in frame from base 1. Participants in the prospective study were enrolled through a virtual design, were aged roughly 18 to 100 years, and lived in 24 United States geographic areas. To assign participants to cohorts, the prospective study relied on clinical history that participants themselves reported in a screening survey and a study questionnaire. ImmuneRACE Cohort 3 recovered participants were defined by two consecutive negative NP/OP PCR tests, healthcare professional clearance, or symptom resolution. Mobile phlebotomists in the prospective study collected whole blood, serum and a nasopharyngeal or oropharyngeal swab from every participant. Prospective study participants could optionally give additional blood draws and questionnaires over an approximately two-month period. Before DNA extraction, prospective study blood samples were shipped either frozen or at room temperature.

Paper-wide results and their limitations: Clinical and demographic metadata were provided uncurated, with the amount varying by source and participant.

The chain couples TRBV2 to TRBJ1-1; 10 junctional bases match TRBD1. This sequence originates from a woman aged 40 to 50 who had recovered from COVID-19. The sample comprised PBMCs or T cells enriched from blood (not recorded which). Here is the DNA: TGTGCCAGCAAGACAGGGGGCTTTTACACTGAAGCTTTCTTT. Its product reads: CASKTGGFYTEAFF.